This T cell receptor beta chain was sequenced during a study of T-cell memory formation after mild COVID-19 (dated by TCRdb to the early 2020s). In terms of the full investigation: TCR sequence clusters from the two donors were found to be largely donor specific. Longitudinal TCRalpha and TCRbeta repertoire sequencing tracked T-cell clones expanding and contracting after mild COVID-19 in a couple of donors. The cohort was made up of two young adult volunteers, one female and one male, who were previously healthy. Beyond this particular receptor, the publication reports: Contracting CD4+ clones turned up mainly in the CM and EM memory subsets, whereas EMRA was where CD8+ clones were enriched. Some responding clones were found in pre-infection memory, which suggests that pre-existing cross-reactive memory T cells took part in the SARS-CoV-2 response. SARS-CoV-2 specificity of the second-wave clones peaking on day 37 was not confirmed. Clones that contracted from day 15 to 85 showed balanced CD4/CD8 phenotypes, whereas a second wave of clones that expanded from day 15 to 37 leaned towards CD4+. Only two mild cases were covered by the study, and larger cohorts that include severe cases with pre-infection samples were considered necessary.

Reads for this sample came from an Illumina NovaSeq 6000. TCRalpha and TCRbeta cDNA libraries were built by 5'RACE with constant-segment primers, adding sample barcodes and unique molecular identifiers. Trizol reagent was used to extract RNA from every sample. Amplification of the libraries took two PCR steps, and the second step added a second sample barcode plus Illumina TruSeq adapters. Sequencing of the libraries was done on an Illumina NovaSeq, producing 2 x 150 bp paired-end reads. Per the authors' processing: Demultiplexing of reads and collapsing into UMI-guided consensus sequences were performed with migec v1.2.7. Using mixcr v2.1.11, UMI consensuses were aligned to TRA and TRB V and J templates and then assembled into clonotypes. A clonotype was counted as expanded or contracted only if both edgeR and NoisET called the change significant, with noise models trained on biological replicates. For edgeR calls, the cutoffs were a false discovery rate-adjusted p below 0.01 and a log2 fold-change threshold of 1. PCA with hierarchical clustering of max-normalized trajectories of the 1000 most abundant clonotypes was used as exploratory dynamics analysis. Separately sequenced CD4+ and CD8+ repertoires were used to assign a CD4 or CD8 phenotype to each responding clone. Using fastp at Q25 and MiXCR, TCRdb reprocessed the public reads and kept productive beta chains. Entries are consolidated by CDR3 protein sequence, retaining the most common genes and DNA. TCRdb, rather than the study authors, made the V and J calls. The sample has hundreds of thousands of distinct CDR3 sequences on record, roughly 8% of them singletons. The top ten clonotypes cover 20% to 25% of the sample.

Ficoll-Paque density gradient centrifugation was used to isolate PBMCs. This clonotype was picked up a small number of times. Its binding antigen is unknown. No quality values exist for individual bases; no much larger clone is one base distant. Including cysteine and phenylalanine, the CDR3 has 12 amino acids. The kept DNA is CDR3 alone, 36 bases in frame from the first base. CDR1 and CDR2, looked up from the germline V gene, are SQVTM and ANQGSEA. Cut back by 0 bases and 3 bases, the V and J ends lie 5 bases apart. The V gene is TRBV29-1 and the J gene is TRBJ1-1; no D segment can be confidently identified. The sequenced sample consisted of PBMCs or a T cell subset sorted from them (not recorded which). This receptor was taken from a man between 18 and 29 years old who had mild COVID-19 (a few samples of this study predate the infection). The sample titles of this study are shuffled in the database, so cell type and time point are left out; the donor was told from shared clones. The bases are TGCAGCGTTGAAGATGTTGACACTGAAGCTTTCTTT. The resulting protein is CSVEDVDTEAFF.